Each of the 24 T cell receptor beta chains below was sequenced from the same sample in a study of a mutant IDH1 vaccine in newly diagnosed glioma. Their specific antigens are unknown. Documented time point: week 5, during vaccination. Every vaccine dose comprised 300 ug of mutant IDH1 20-mer peptide plus topical imiquimod. The data were produced by immunoSEQ multiplex PCR, yet TCRdb's version contains in-frame clones alone and is incomplete. There are about 51,000 clones in the sample; just under 80% occur only once, and approximately 1.8% lies in the top ten. The source was PBMCs, collected from a glioma patient whose treatment included an IDH1 peptide vaccine. Every receptor here comes from a woman aged 40 to 50 with glioma.

The chain recombines TRBV19 with TRBJ1-1, with TRBD1 matching 7 bases. Trimming removed 6 bases from V and 1 base from J; junction bases left unmatched: 11. The CDR3 contains 16 residues. Germline V gives CDR1 LNHDA, CDR2 SQIVND (reference sequence). This CDR3 is CASRGLQGLENTEAFF. The CDR3, as DNA: TGTGCCAGTAGGGGATTACAGGGGTTGGAGAACACTGAAGCTTTCTTT.

The rearrangement uses TRBV7-8 and TRBJ1-2; D is unclear. CDR1 and CDR2 from the germline V gene are SGHVS and FQNEAQ. Trimming removed 1 base at V and 4 bases at J, with 16 bases between. The CDR3 spans 16 residues. CDR3 protein: CASSLDRAGRLYGYTF. DNA of the CDR3: TGTGCCAGCAGCTTAGATCGCGCCGGACGGCTCTATGGCTACACCTTC.

This clone was counted a few times. V usage is TRBV5-1 and J usage is TRBJ1-1, with D possibly matching TRBD1 (5 bases). Germline-derived CDR1 and CDR2 are SGHRS and YFSETQ. The ends were cut back, 1 base at V and 1 base at J, with 5 bases in the middle. This CDR3 contains 13 residues. The CDR3 DNA reads TGCGCCAGCAGCTTGACAGGGAACACTGAAGCTTTCTTT. It codes for CASSLTGNTEAFF.

J is TRBJ2-3 and V is TRBV6-4; D call uncertain. This CDR3 is built from 14 residues. V was pared by 3 bases and J by 4 bases, with 11 bases between. CDR1 and CDR2 from the germline V gene are MRHNA and SNTAGT. This chain's CDR3 is CASSEGPNPDTQYF. The DNA for the CDR3 is TGTGCCAGCAGTGAAGGTCCTAACCCAGATACGCAGTATTTT.

V usage is TRBV5-1 and J usage is TRBJ2-7, with TRBD2 as a possible D gene (5 bases). V gave up 0 bases and J gave up 2 bases, with 12 bases separating them. This CDR3 is built from 15 residues. Per the germline V gene, CDR1 is SGHRS and CDR2 is YFSETQ. The CDR3 nucleotides are TGCGCCAGCAGCTTGGATGGGGTGGGAGCCTACGAGCAGTACTTC. Translated, it gives CASSLDGVGAYEQYF.

This clone was detected only a few times. This rearrangement joins TRBV30 to TRBJ1-2, with D perhaps TRBD1 (5 bases). Per germline, CDR1 GTSNPN and CDR2 SVGIG (reference sequence). V was pared by 3 bases and J by 6 bases, with 14 bases between. The CDR3 has 13 amino acids. CDR3 coding DNA: TGTGCCTGGAGCCGAGGATGGGGGGATGGCTACACCTTC. The encoded protein is CAWSRGWGDGYTF.

This chain links TRBV4-3 with TRBJ2-7; 7 nucleotides line up with TRBD1. The CDR3 extends over 15 amino acids. Germline CDR1 and CDR2: LGHNA and YSLEER. Trimming cost V 3 bases and J 1 base; bases outside gene matches: 6. The CDR3 sequence is CASSHTGALSYEQYF. The CDR3 DNA is TGCGCCAGCAGCCATACAGGGGCCCTATCCTACGAGCAGTACTTC.

The chain recombines TRBV7-9 with TRBJ2-1; 8 positions match TRBD2. The CDR3 is made up of 14 amino acids. V lost 4 bases, J lost 7 bases, and 6 bases stayed unmatched. The germline gives CDR1 SEHNR, CDR2 FQNEAQ (reference sequence). CDR3 in DNA: TGTGCCAGCAGCTCCCCGGGACTAGGTAATGAGCAGTTCTTC. It codes for CASSSPGLGNEQFF.

The chain joins TRBV7-2 to TRBJ1-3; maybe TRBD1 (5 bases). Germline V gives CDR1 SGHTA, CDR2 FQGNSA. The CDR3 has 15 residues. V gave up 0 bases and J gave up 3 bases, with 9 bases separating them. This chain's CDR3 is CASSLAGGYGNTIYF. Here the CDR3 DNA reads TGTGCCAGCAGCTTAGCGGGGGGGTATGGAAACACCATATATTTT.

The rearrangement joins TRBV6-1 to TRBJ1-2, with D perhaps matching TRBD1 (5 bases). The V end lost 1 base, the J end lost 2 bases, and 8 bases lay between the germline ends. The germline CDR1 and CDR2 sequences are MNHNS and SASEGT. The CDR3 is 14 residues long. The CDR3 protein is CASSEGGTNYGYTF. Written as DNA, the CDR3 is TGTGCCAGCAGTGAAGGGGGGACCAACTATGGCTACACCTTC.

The genes are TRBV2 and TRBJ1-5; D remains unclear. Germline loops: CDR1 SNHLY, CDR2 FYNNEI. The V gene lost 7 bases and the J gene lost 2 bases, with 9 bases spanning the gap. The CDR3 consists of 13 residues. This CDR3 reads CASKSVGNQPQHF. CDR3 bases: TGTGCCAGCAAGAGTGTGGGCAATCAGCCCCAGCATTTT.

CDR3 DNA: TGTGCCAGCAGCCCGGGACAACTCGCCTACGAGCAGTACTTC. Its protein is CASSPGQLAYEQYF. The chain links TRBV5-5 to TRBJ2-7; D perhaps matches TRBD1 (6 bases). The CDR3 spans 14 residues. V lost 4 bases and J 2 bases, leaving 13 bases between the germline ends. The germline V gene encodes CDR1 SGHKS and CDR2 YYEKEE (reference sequence). The complete variable domain, with remaining parts taken from reference TRBV5-5 and TRBJ2-7, reads DAGVTQSPTHLIKTRGQQVTLRCSPISGHKSVSWYQQVLGQGPQFIFQYYEKEERGRGNFPDRFSARQFPNYSSELNVNALLLGDSALYLCASSPGQLAYEQYFGPGTRLTVT.

The chain carries TRBV11-2 and TRBJ1-2, with 12 bases lining up with TRBD1. The CDR3 covers 17 residues. Germline trimming cut 4 bases from V and 4 bases from J; bases unmatched to any gene: 10. Germline assignment: CDR1 SGHAT and CDR2 FQNNGV. The CDR3 bases are TGTGCCAGCAGCTCCCCCGGGACAGGGGGCGCGAGCTATGGCTACACCTTC. It codes for CASSSPGTGGASYGYTF.

The chain combines TRBV19 with TRBJ2-7, with D possibly TRBD2 on 5 matching bases. Deletions cut 0 bases from V and 7 bases from J, with 16 bases between. The CDR3 has 15 amino acids. CDR1 is LNHDA and CDR2 is SQIVND in the germline V gene (reference sequence). The CDR3 region is CASSIDQGSRGEQYF. CDR3 DNA sequence: TGTGCCAGTAGTATAGACCAAGGTAGCCGCGGGGAGCAGTACTTC.

The rearrangement links TRBV29-1 to TRBJ1-4, with D possibly TRBD1 on 5 matching bases. V lost 8 bases to trimming and J lost 7 bases, with 17 bases between them. Germline CDR1 reads SQVTM; CDR2 reads ANQGSEA. The CDR3 has 13 residues. Here the CDR3 reads CSTRDSGGEKLFF. The CDR3 DNA sequence: TGCAGCACAAGGGACTCTGGGGGTGAAAAACTGTTTTTT. The full variable domain, its missing parts supplied by reference TRBV29-1 and TRBJ1-4, is SAVISQKPSRDICQRGTSLTIQCQVDSQVTMMFWYRQQPGQSLTLIATANQGSEATYESGFVIDKFPISRPNLTFSTLTVSNMSPEDSSIYLCSTRDSGGEKLFFGSGTQLSVL.

This clone was recorded only once. The chain employs TRBV4-1 and TRBJ1-2; possible D gene TRBD1, 5 bases. There are 14 residues in the CDR3. V lost 1 base and J lost 2, with 8 bases in between. From germline, CDR1 is MGHRA and CDR2 YSYEKL. The CDR3 protein is CASSQGTINYGYTF. The DNA for the CDR3 is TGCGCCAGCAGCCAAGGGACAATCAACTATGGCTACACCTTC.

The J gene is TRBJ2-1, the V gene TRBV10-3, with 9 bases identical to TRBD2. The CDR3 consists of 14 residues. V dropped 4 bases and J dropped 2; count of bases not matched to a gene: 0. Per the germline V gene, CDR1 is ENHRY and CDR2 is SYGVKD. The CDR3, as DNA: TGTGCCATCAGTGGCGGGGGGGCCTACAATGAGCAGTTCTTC. It yields the protein CAISGGGAYNEQFF.

This clone was found a few times. The rearrangement joins TRBV7-9 to TRBJ2-2; D might be TRBD2 (5 bases). The CDR3 consists of 15 residues. CDR1 SEHNR and CDR2 FQNEAQ come from the germline V gene (reference sequence). V was clipped by 0 bases and J by 6 bases, with 11 bases between them. CDR3 coding DNA: TGTGCCAGCAGCTTAGCCGGAGGAGCCGCCGGGGAGCTGTTTTTT. Its translation is CASSLAGGAAGELFF.

For the CDR3, the DNA is TGTGCCTGGAGTGTAATAGCAGAGAACACTGAAGCTTTCTTT. This codes for CAWSVIAENTEAFF. The chain employs TRBV30 and TRBJ1-1; D gene unclear. Per the germline V gene, CDR1 is GTSNPN and CDR2 is SVGIG (reference sequence). V lost 0 bases and J lost 1, with 9 bases in between. The CDR3 sequence is 14 residues long.

The genes are TRBV6-6 and TRBJ1-2, with TRBD1 matching over 7 bases. The V gene's germline CDR1 is MNHNY and CDR2 SVGAGI (reference sequence). V was pared by 4 bases and J by 0 bases, with 8 bases of the junction left unmatched. The CDR3 runs to 16 residues. In nucleotides, the CDR3 is TGTGCCAGCAGTTTTAAAGGGGGCCCGACTAACTATGGCTACACCTTC. Its translation is CASSFKGGPTNYGYTF.

This clone came up once. CDR3 coding DNA: TGTGCCAGCAGCCACACCAGGGGACCCTACGAGCAGTACTTC. Residues: CASSHTRGPYEQYF. J is TRBJ2-7 and V is TRBV11-2, with D perhaps matching TRBD1 (6 bases). This CDR3 has 14 residues. Trimming took 5 bases from V and 2 from J, leaving 13 bases between them. CDR1 and CDR2 (germline): SGHAT, FQNNGV.

The chain couples TRBV5-4 to TRBJ2-2, with D possibly being TRBD2 (6 bases). The CDR3 loop spans 15 amino acids. Looked up from germline, CDR1 is SGHNT and CDR2 is YYREEE (reference sequence). Trimming left V 0 bases short and J 6 bases short, with 12 bases between. Here the CDR3 DNA reads TGTGCCAGCAGCTTGGTGGGGGGTGGCTCCGGGGAGCTGTTTTTT. Translation gives CASSLVGGGSGELFF.

In its sample, this clone was seen a few times. The gene calls are TRBV6-5 and TRBJ1-1; possible D gene TRBD1, 5 bases. The ends were cut back, 2 bases at V and 8 bases at J, with 15 bases in the middle. The CDR3 spans 14 residues. Germline V lookup: CDR1 MNHEY, CDR2 SVGAGI. The CDR3 nucleotides read TGTGCCAGCAGTTACGGGGCGGGTCGACGAGAAGCTTTCTTT. It encodes CASSYGAGRREAFF.

The CDR3 protein is CASSVSTGELFF. As DNA, the CDR3 is TGTGCCAGCAGCGTCTCCACCGGGGAGCTGTTTTTT. The V call is TRBV9, the J call TRBJ2-2; D gene unclear. Germline V gene sequence: CDR1 SGDLS, CDR2 YYNGEE. Trimming cost V 2 bases and J 4 bases, with 3 bases left between them. This CDR3 has 12 residues. Variable domain in full (rest from reference TRBV9 and TRBJ2-2): DSGVTQTPKHLITATGQRVTLRCSPRSGDLSVYWYQQSLDQGLQFLIQYYNGEERAKGNILERFSAQQFPDLHSELNLSSLELGDSALYFCASSVSTGELFFGEGSRLTVL.